The subject of this entry is one T cell receptor beta chain. Germline-derived CDR1 and CDR2 are MNHNS and SASEGT. This CDR3 is built from 14 residues. Trimming cost V 6 bases and J 4 bases, with 15 bases left between them. TCRdb re-analysed the RT-PCR reads in MiXCR, keeping a single row per CDR3 protein. This table has about a million distinct CDR3 sequences, approximately 18% appearing once. These data are taken from a study of patients and donors after allogeneic stem cell transplantation. The chain has TRBV6-1 and TRBJ1-2; perhaps TRBD1 as D (6 bases). This receptor was taken from a human donor who was either an allogeneic HSCT recipient or a stem cell or donor lymphocyte infusion donor (not recorded which). It is not recorded whose cells these are; they may come from a transplant donor. The material sequenced was blood, either unsorted or a sorted T cell fraction (not recorded which). The CDR3 DNA is TGTGCCAGCAGAGCAAGGGGGGAGTCCTATGGCTACACCTTC. This gives the protein CASRARGESYGYTF.